Detailed here is one T cell receptor beta chain. Its antigen is not known. These data come from a study of regulatory T cells in long-lasting Graves disease. Study-level points and caveats: The small sample size may have reduced accuracy. Persistent Graves' patients showed less TCR diversity than newly diagnosed patients showed.

Trimming took 5 bases from V and 5 from J, leaving 13 bases between them. The CDR3 spans 13 residues. The germline V gene encodes CDR1 PRHDT and CDR2 FYEKMQ (reference sequence). The time point denotes: persistent/refractory GD, antithyroid drugs over 5 years with positive TRAb. Making the TCR library involved RNA that had been extracted from PBMCs. In Xi'an, China, an endocrinology department was the source of patients. Construction of TCR beta libraries relied on iRepertoire HTBI primers and on Arm-PCR targeting CDR3 regions. TCRdb reprocessed the multiplex PCR reads with MiXCR, giving one entry per CDR3 protein. In the table there are hundreds of thousands of distinct CDR3 sequences, around 30% of which are singletons.

The V gene is TRBV13, the J gene TRBJ2-7; no reliable D call. The source was peripheral blood mononuclear cells (PBMCs), collected when the disease was refractory, from a patient treated with antithyroid drugs. The clonotype was recovered from a female donor with Graves disease. The CDR3 bases are TGTGCCAGCAGCCCCTCACTTAAGGACGAGCAGTACTTC. Its translation: CASSPSLKDEQYF.